This T cell receptor delta chain appears in the sequencing data of a study of γδ T cells in repeated Plasmodium falciparum infection. Regarding the study as a whole: Many TCRgamma sequences overlapped between individuals in stable Vgamma9/Vdelta2+ repertoires.

CDR3 size: 16 residues. Germline V gives CDR1 GEAIGNYY, CDR2 EKD. Both TRG and TRD chains were sequenced from each sorted sample. TCRdb re-processed the multiplex PCR reads using CATT. This sample has roughly 86,000 delta-chain clones; 1.4% occur once, and the top ten carry more than 7%. Gammadelta T cells were flow-sorted from PBMC into Vgamma9/Vdelta2+ and Vdelta2-negative populations for bulk analysis. This clone was detected a few times. What it recognizes is unknown. It is likely a read error: a sequence one base away is far more abundant. The sample holds other DNA sequences that translate to the same CDR3.

The sequence was obtained from a pool of human donors (malaria-infected and uninfected, not separated). Source material: gamma-delta T cells from blood. J is TRDJ1 and V is TRDV2, with 8 bases matching TRDD3. The CDR3 nucleotides are TGTGCCTGTACCTACTGGGGGTTTCCGTACACCGATAAGCTCATCTTT. Its translation is CACTYWGFPYTDKLIF.